This T cell receptor beta chain was captured by sequencing in a study of T cells expressing NK-cell markers (dated by TCRdb to about 2020). Broadly, across the study: Seven or eight donors provided sorted CD3+CD56+NKG2C+, CD3+CD56+NKG2C- and CD3+CD56-NKG2C+ T-cell subsets, whose TCR beta-chain repertoires were profiled. The study sequenced eight donors, all healthy volunteers chosen at random: three men and five women. Illumina HiSeq 2000/2500, MiSeq or NextSeq was used to sequence libraries as 2 x 150 bp reads. Among the eight sequenced donors, only one was HCMV-seronegative, while the other seven were HCMV-seropositive.

Concerning this clonotype itself: Its antigen is not yet known.

The study at large found these results: It remained unclear whether the expanded NKG2C-expressing T cell clones were specific for HCMV antigens. In six donors, the dominant CD3+CD56+NKG2C+ clonotypes ranked among the top 10 CD8+ clonotypes, making up roughly 1.0-7.0% of CD8+ T cells. Those dominant clonotypes were again the most abundant among CD3+CD56-NKG2C+ cells in several donors, at roughly 25-60.1%.

HCMV serostatus was determined by detecting HCMV-specific IgG in serum with a commercial ELISA kit. Peripheral blood mononuclear cells were isolated from blood by Ficoll density gradient centrifugation. For sequencing, an Illumina HiSeq 2000 was employed. The TCR beta cDNA libraries were made using 5'RACE template switching, a step that added both a universal primer site and unique molecular identifiers. Priming for cDNA synthesis came from the TCR beta constant segment, and two successive PCR amplification steps followed. The paper's data handling went like this. MIGEC was used to demultiplex reads and group the reads by UMI, and MiTCR was used to assemble and quantify clonotypes. Only TCR cDNA sequences supported by at least two reads were kept to exclude erroneous sequences. The tcR package was used for downstream repertoire analysis, with clonotypes matched between fractions based on CDR3 nucleotide sequence plus V segment. VDJmatch was used to annotate antigen specificity against VDJdb, with one amino acid substitution in CDR3 permitted. One entry per CDR3 protein sequence results from the TCRdb reprocessing of the reads, with DNA left out. The V and J calls were not made by the authors but by TCRdb's processing. In this sample's table one finds more than 90,000 distinct CDR3 sequences. The ten largest account for 15% to 20% of the sample.

This sequence originates from a woman aged 18 to 75 in good health. The sample taken for sequencing was blood T cells: a sorted CD56 or NKG2C T cell subset, CD4+ or CD8+ T cells, or bulk PBMC T cells (not recorded which).

The CDR3 region reads CATSEATSYNEQFF. The sequence joins TRBV24-1 to TRBJ2-1. Inclusive of the bounding cysteine and phenylalanine, the CDR3 is 14 residues long. The DNA sequence is not available. Per the germline V gene, KGHDR is the CDR1 and SFDVKD is the CDR2.